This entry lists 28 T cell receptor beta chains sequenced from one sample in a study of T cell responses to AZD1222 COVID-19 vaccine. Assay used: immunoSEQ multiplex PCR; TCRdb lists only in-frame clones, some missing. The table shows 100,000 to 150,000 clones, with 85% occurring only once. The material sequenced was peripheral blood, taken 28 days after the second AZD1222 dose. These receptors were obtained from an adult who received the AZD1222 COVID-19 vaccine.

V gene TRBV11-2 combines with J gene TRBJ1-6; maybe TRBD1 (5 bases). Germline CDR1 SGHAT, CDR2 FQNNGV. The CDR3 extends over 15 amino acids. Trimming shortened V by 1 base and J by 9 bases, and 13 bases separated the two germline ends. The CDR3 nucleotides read TGTGCCAGCAGCTTAGCCCTGGAAAGGGGTTCACCCCTCCACTTT. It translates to CASSLALERGSPLHF.

In nucleotides, the CDR3 is TGTGCCAGCACCCAGGACAGATTGAACACTGAAGCTTTCTTT. This translates into CASTQDRLNTEAFF. J is TRBJ1-1 and V is TRBV6-5, with a weak D call TRBD1 (6 bases). The CDR3 length is 14 residues. Germline CDR1 reads MNHEY; CDR2 reads SVGAGI. V shed 7 bases and J shed 0 bases, with 12 bases lying between them.

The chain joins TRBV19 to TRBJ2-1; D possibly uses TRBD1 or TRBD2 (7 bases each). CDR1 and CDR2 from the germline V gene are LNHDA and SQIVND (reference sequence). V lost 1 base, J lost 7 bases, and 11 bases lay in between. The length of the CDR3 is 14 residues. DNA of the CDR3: TGTGCCAGTAGTATAGCCCAGGGGGGGAATGAGCAGTTCTTC. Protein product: CASSIAQGGNEQFF.

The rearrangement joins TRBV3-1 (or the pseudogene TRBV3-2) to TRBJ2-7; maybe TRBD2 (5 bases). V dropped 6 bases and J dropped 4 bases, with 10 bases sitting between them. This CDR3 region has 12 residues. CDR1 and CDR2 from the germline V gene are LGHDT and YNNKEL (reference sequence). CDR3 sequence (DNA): TGTGCCAGCAGTCACGGGGAGTACGAGCAGTACTTC. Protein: CASSHGEYEQYF.

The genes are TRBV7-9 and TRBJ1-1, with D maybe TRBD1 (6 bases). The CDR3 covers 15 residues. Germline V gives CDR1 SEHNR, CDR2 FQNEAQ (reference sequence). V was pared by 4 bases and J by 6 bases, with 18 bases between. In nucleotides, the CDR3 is TGTGCCAGCAGCTCCCTCGGACAGCCTGGGCCTGAAGCTTTCTTT. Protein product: CASSSLGQPGPEAFF.

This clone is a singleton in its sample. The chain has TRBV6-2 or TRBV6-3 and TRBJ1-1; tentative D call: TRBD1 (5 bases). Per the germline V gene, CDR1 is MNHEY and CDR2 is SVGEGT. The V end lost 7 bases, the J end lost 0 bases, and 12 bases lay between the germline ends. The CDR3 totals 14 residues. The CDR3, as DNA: TGTGCCAGCACCCCCGACAGCATGAACACTGAAGCTTTCTTT. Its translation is CASTPDSMNTEAFF.

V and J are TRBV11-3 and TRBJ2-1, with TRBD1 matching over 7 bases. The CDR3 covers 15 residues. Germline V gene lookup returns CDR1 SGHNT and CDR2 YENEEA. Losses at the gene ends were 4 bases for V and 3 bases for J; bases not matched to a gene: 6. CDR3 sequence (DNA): TGTGCCAGCAGCTCTGGGGACAGCCTCTACAATGAGCAGTTCTTC. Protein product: CASSSGDSLYNEQFF.

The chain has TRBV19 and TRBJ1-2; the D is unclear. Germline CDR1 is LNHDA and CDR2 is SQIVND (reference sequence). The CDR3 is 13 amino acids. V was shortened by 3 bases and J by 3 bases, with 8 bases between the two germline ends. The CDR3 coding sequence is TGTGCCAGTAGTATGGTCGGGGACTATGGCTACACCTTC. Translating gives CASSMVGDYGYTF. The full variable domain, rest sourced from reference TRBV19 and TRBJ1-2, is DGGITQSPKYLFRKEGQNVTLSCEQNLNHDAMYWYRQDPGQGLRLIYYSQIVNDFQKGDIAEGYSVSREKKESFPLTVTSAQKNPTAFYLCASSMVGDYGYTFGSGTRLTVV.

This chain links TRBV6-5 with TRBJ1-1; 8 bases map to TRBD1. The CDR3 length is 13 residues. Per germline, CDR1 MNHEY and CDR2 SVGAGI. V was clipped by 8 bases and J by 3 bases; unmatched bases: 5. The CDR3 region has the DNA TGTGCCAGCTCCAGGGGGCGGGACACTGAAGCTTTCTTT. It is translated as CASSRGRDTEAFF.

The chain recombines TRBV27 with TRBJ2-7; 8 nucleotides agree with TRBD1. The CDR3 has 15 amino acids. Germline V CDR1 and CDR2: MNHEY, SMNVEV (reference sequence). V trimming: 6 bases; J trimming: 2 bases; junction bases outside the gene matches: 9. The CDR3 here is CASSQTGGTPYEQYF. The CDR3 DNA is TGTGCCAGCAGCCAAACAGGGGGTACTCCCTACGAGCAGTACTTC.

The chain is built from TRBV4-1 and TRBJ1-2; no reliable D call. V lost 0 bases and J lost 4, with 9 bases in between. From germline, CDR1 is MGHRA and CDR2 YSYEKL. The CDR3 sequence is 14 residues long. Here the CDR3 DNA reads TGCGCCAGCAGCCAAGAGGGCACCATCTATGGCTACACCTTC. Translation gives CASSQEGTIYGYTF.

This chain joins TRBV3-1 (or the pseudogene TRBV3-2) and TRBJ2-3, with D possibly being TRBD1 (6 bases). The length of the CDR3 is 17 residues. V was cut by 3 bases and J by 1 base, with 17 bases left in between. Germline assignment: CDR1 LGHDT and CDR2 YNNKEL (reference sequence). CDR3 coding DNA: TGTGCCAGCAGCCAGATTACAGGGAAGATTGGCACAGATACGCAGTATTTT. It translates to CASSQITGKIGTDTQYF.

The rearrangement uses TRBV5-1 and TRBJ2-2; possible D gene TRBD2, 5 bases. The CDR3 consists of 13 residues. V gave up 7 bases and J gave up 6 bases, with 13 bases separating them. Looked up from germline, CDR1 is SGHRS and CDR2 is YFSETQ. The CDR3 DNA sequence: TGCGCCAGCCGCCAACTAGTTCCCGGGGAGCTGTTTTTT. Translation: CASRQLVPGELFF.

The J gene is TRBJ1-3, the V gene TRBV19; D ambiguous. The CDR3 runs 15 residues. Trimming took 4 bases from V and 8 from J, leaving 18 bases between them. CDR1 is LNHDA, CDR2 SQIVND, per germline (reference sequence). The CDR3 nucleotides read TGTGCCAGTAGTAAGGCCCCGAGCGGTCCGGACACCATATATTTT. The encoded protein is CASSKAPSGPDTIYF.

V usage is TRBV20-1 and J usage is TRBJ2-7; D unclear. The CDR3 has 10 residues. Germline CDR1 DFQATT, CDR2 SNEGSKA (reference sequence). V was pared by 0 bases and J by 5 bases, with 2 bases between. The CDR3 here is CSARENEQYF. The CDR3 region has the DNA TGCAGTGCTAGAGAGAACGAGCAGTACTTC.

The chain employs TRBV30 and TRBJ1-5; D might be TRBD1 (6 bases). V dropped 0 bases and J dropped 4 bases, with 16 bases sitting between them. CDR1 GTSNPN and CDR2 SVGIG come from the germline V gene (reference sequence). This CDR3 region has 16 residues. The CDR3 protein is CAWSVLTGTQNQPQHF. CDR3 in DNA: TGTGCCTGGAGTGTACTTACCGGGACACAGAATCAGCCCCAGCATTTT.

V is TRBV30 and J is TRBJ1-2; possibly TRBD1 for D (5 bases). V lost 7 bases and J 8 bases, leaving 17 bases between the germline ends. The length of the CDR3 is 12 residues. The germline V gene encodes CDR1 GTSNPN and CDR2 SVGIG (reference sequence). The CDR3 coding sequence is TGTGCCTCCAAAACTACAGGTTCGGGCTACACCTTC. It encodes CASKTTGSGYTF.

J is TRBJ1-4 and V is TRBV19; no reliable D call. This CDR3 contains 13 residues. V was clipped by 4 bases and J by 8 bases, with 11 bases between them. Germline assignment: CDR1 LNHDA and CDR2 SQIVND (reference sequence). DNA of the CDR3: TGTGCCAGTAGTACGAGCGCAGGCGAAAAACTGTTTTTT. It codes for CASSTSAGEKLFF. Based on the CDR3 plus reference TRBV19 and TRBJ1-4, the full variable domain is DGGITQSPKYLFRKEGQNVTLSCEQNLNHDAMYWYRQDPGQGLRLIYYSQIVNDFQKGDIAEGYSVSREKKESFPLTVTSAQKNPTAFYLCASSTSAGEKLFFGSGTQLSVL.

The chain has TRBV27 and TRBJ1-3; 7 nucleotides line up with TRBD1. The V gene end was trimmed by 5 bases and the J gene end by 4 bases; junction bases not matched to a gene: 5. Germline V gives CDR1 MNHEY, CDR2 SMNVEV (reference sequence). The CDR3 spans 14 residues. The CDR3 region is CASSMTGLGNTIYF. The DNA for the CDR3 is TGTGCCAGCAGTATGACAGGGTTAGGAAACACCATATATTTT.

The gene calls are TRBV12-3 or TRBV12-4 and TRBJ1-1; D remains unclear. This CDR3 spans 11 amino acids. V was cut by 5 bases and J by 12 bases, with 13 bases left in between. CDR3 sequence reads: CASSPDLGTFF. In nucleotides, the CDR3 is TGTGCCAGCAGTCCGGACCTTGGGACTTTCTTT.

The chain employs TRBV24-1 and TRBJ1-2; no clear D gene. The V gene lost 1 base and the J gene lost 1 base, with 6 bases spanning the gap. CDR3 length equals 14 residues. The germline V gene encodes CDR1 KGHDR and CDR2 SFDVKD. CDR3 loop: CATSDFWGNYGYTF. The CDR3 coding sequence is TGTGCCACCAGTGATTTTTGGGGTAACTATGGCTACACCTTC.

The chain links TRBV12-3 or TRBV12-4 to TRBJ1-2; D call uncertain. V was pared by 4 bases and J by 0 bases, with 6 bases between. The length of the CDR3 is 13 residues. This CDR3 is CASSSPPNYGYTF. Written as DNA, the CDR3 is TGTGCCAGCAGTTCCCCCCCTAACTATGGCTACACCTTC.

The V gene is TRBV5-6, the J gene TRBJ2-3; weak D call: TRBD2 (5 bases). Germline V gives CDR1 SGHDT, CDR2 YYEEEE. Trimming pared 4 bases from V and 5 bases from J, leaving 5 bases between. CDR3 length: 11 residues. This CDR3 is CASSREDTQYF. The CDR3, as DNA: TGTGCCAGCAGCCGGGAAGATACGCAGTATTTT.

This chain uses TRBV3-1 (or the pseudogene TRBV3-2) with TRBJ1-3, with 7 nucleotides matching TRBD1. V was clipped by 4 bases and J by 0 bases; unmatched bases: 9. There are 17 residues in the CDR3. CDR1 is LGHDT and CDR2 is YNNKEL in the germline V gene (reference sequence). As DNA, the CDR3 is TGTGCCAGCAGCCCGACCGAACAGGGGAACTCTGGAAACACCATATATTTT. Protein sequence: CASSPTEQGNSGNTIYF.

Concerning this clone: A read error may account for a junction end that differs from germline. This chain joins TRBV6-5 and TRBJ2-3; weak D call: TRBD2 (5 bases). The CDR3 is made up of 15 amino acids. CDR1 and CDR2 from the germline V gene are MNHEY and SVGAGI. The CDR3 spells CASRRAAGGTDTQYF. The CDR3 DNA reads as TGTGCCAGCAGGAGAGCGGCAGGCGGCACGGATACGCAGTATTTT.

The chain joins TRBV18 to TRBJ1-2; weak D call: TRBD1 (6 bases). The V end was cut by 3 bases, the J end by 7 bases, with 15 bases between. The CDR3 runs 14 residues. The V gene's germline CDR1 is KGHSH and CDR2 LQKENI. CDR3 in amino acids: CASSPQRGIGGYTF. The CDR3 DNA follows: TGTGCCAGCTCACCTCAGAGGGGGATAGGTGGCTACACCTTC.

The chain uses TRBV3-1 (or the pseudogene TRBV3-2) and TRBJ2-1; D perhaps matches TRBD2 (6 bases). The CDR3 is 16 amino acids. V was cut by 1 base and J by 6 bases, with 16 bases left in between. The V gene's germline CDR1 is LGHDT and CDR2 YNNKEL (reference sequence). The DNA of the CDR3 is TGTGCCAGCAGCCAAGGGGGCGGGACCCCCCTCAATGAGCAGTTCTTC. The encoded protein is CASSQGGGTPLNEQFF.

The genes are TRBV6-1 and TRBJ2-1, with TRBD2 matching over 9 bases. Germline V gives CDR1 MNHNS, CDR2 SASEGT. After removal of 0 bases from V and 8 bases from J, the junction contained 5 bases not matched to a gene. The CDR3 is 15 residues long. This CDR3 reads CASSEASGGWDEQFF. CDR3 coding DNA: TGTGCCAGCAGTGAAGCTAGCGGGGGTTGGGATGAGCAGTTCTTC.